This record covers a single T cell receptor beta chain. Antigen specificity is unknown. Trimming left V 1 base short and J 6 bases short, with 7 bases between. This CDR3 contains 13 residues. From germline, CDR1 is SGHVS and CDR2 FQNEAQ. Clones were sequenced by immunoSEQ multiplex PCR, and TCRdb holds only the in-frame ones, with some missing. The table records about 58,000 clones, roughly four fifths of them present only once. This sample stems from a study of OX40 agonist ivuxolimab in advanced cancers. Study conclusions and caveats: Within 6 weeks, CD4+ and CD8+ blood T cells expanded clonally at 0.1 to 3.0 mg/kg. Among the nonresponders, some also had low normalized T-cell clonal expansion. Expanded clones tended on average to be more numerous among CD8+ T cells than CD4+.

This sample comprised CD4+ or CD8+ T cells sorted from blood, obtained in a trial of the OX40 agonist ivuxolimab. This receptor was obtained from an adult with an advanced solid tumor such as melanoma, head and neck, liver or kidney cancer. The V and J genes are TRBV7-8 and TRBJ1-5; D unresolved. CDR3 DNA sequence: TGTGCCAGCAGCTTAGATCCCCTTCAGCCCCAGCATTTT. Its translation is CASSLDPLQPQHF. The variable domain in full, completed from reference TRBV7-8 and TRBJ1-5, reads GAGVSQSPRYKVAKRGQDVALRCDPISGHVSLFWYQQALGQGPEFLTYFQNEAQLDKSGLPSDRFFAERPEGSVSTLKIQRTQQEDSAVYLCASSLDPLQPQHFGDGTRLSIL.